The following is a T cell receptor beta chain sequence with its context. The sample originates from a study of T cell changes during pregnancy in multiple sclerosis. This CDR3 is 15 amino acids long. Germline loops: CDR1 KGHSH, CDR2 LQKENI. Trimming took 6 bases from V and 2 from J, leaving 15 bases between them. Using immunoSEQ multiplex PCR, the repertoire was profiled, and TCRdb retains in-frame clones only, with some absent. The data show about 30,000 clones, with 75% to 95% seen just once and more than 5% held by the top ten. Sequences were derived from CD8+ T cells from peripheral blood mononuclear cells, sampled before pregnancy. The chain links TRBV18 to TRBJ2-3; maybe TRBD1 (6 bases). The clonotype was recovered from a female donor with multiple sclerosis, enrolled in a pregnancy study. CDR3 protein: CASSLIDRNTDTQYF. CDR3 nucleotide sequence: TGTGCCAGCTCGCTCATCGACAGGAACACAGATACGCAGTATTTT.